These 18 T cell receptor beta chains share one sample of origin, sequenced in a study of blood T cells in healthy people across ages. The use of a sample-barcoded 5' primer and a J-beta primer mix characterized a second PCR of roughly 7 to 11 cycles. One entry per CDR3 protein results from TCRdb running MiXCR on the 5' RACE reads. Of about 730,000 distinct CDR3 sequences listed, about 42% were seen once; the top ten hold more than 20%. The sequencing sample was made of blood. These receptors came from a woman aged 55-70 years in good health.

The rearrangement joins TRBV6-1 to TRBJ2-7, with 9 bases that match TRBD2. The V segment lost 7 bases and the J segment 2 bases; nucleotides outside the gene matches: 6. Germline-derived CDR1 and CDR2 are MNHNS and SASEGT. The CDR3 spans 14 residues. The CDR3 reads CASTASGVAYEQYF. In nucleotides, the CDR3 is TGTGCCAGCACCGCTAGCGGGGTTGCCTACGAGCAGTACTTC.

The chain employs TRBV3-1 and TRBJ2-1; 7 positions match TRBD2. V lost 3 bases and J lost 5; bases outside the gene matches: 13. The CDR3 sequence is 17 residues long. Germline values: CDR1 LGHDT, CDR2 YNNKEL (reference sequence). In DNA, the CDR3 is TGTGCCAGCAGCCAGGACATAGGGCGAGCGGGAAACAATGAGCAGTTCTTC. Protein sequence: CASSQDIGRAGNNEQFF.

This clonotype has ten or more counts. The chain is built from TRBV6-5 and TRBJ2-5, with TRBD2 identical over 11 bases. CDR1 and CDR2 (germline): MNHEY, SVGAGI. V trimming: 2 bases; J trimming: 5 bases; junction bases outside the gene matches: 1. The CDR3 is 14 residues long. The CDR3, as DNA: TGTGCCAGCAGTTACCGGACTAGCGGGGAGACCCAGTACTTC. It specifies CASSYRTSGETQYF.

DNA for the CDR3: TGTGCCAGCAGCTTAAAAGCGGTCTCCTACAATGAGCAGTTCTTC. Translating gives CASSLKAVSYNEQFF. V is TRBV7-3 and J is TRBJ2-1, with D perhaps TRBD2 (5 bases). The CDR3 runs 15 residues. Trimming took 1 base from V and 0 from J, leaving 7 bases between them. CDR1 and CDR2 (germline): SGHTA, FQGTGA.

Here the CDR3 reads CASSTRTSYEQYF. For the CDR3, the DNA is TGTGCCAGCAGTACAAGGACTAGCTACGAGCAGTACTTC. This chain uses TRBV21-1 with TRBJ2-7; the table's D call, TRBD2, has no DNA check behind it. TRBV21-1 is annotated as a pseudogene. CDR3 size: 13 residues.

This clonotype was seen a few times. The rearrangement links TRBV24-1 to TRBJ2-6; 9 bases align to TRBD1. Germline-derived CDR1 and CDR2 are KGHDR and SFDVKD. After removal of 2 bases from V and 0 bases from J, the junction contained 7 bases not matched to a gene. This CDR3 has 19 amino acids. CDR3 coding DNA: TGTGCCACCAGTGATTCTCCGGGACAGGGAACCTCTGGGGCCAACGTCCTGACTTTC. Encoded protein: CATSDSPGQGTSGANVLTF.

Ten or more counts support this clonotype. This chain connects TRBV4-3 to TRBJ2-3, with D perhaps TRBD1 (5 bases). Germline assignment: CDR1 LGHNA and CDR2 YSLEER. V lost 0 bases to trimming and J lost 3 bases, with 7 bases between them. The CDR3 covers 14 residues. The CDR3 coding sequence is TGCGCCAGCAGCCAAGATAGGGGTACAGATACGCAGTATTTT. Translated: CASSQDRGTDTQYF.

The chain carries TRBV4-3 and TRBJ2-3; D is unresolved. Deletions cut 0 bases from V and 1 base from J, with 8 bases between. Germline-derived CDR1 and CDR2 are LGHNA and YSLEER. This CDR3 has 15 amino acids. CDR3 region: CASSQERTGTDTQYF. CDR3 coding DNA: TGCGCCAGCAGCCAAGAAAGGACGGGCACAGATACGCAGTATTTT.

In its sample, this clonotype was seen a few times. The chain couples TRBV7-2 to TRBJ2-5, with D possibly being TRBD2 (5 bases). Trimming took off 0 bases at V and 5 bases at J, with 16 bases between the two ends. This CDR3 has 16 amino acids. Germline V gives CDR1 SGHTA, CDR2 FQGNSA. This CDR3 is CASSLAVGVSGETQYF. In DNA form, the CDR3 reads TGTGCCAGCAGCTTAGCAGTGGGAGTGTCCGGTGAGACCCAGTACTTC.

The sample holds a few counts of this clonotype. The V call is TRBV7-2, the J call TRBJ1-6, with D possibly matching TRBD1 (6 bases). V gave up 5 bases and J gave up 0 bases, with 11 bases separating them. This CDR3 has 16 residues. CDR1 is SGHTA and CDR2 is FQGNSA in the germline V gene. This CDR3 is CASSHDRSSYNSPLHF. The CDR3 bases are TGTGCCAGCAGCCATGACAGGAGCTCCTATAATTCACCCCTCCACTTT.

The chain links TRBV7-9 to TRBJ2-1, with D possibly being TRBD1 or TRBD2 (7 bases each). Germline-derived CDR1 and CDR2 are SEHNR and FQNEAQ (reference sequence). This CDR3 has 14 residues. The ends were cut back, 4 bases at V and 10 bases at J, with 17 bases in the middle. CDR3 in DNA: TGTGCCAGCAGCTCAACCGTCAGGGGGGGCGAGCAGTTCTTC. This gives the protein CASSSTVRGGEQFF.

The chain joins TRBV20-1 to TRBJ2-2; 9 nucleotides align to TRBD1. Trimming took 6 bases from V and 5 from J; bases not matched to a gene: 4. CDR1 and CDR2 from the germline V gene are DFQATT and SNEGSKA (reference sequence). This CDR3 has 13 amino acids. DNA of the CDR3: TGCAGTGCCCGGACAGGGGAGACCGGGGAGCTGTTTTTT. This translates into CSARTGETGELFF.

As regards this clonotype: At one end, the junction sequence differs from germline, possibly due to a read error. V and J are TRBV7-9 and TRBJ2-7; 8 nucleotides align to TRBD1. CDR1 and CDR2 (germline): SEHNR, FQNEAQ (reference sequence). The CDR3 covers 16 residues. CDR3 sequence: CASSLAIAGGSHEQYF. The CDR3 DNA sequence: TGTGCCAGCAGCTTAGCGATAGCAGGGGGCTCCCACGAGCAGTACTTC.

V and J are TRBV10-3 and TRBJ2-4; TRBD2 is a possible D gene (6 bases). Gene TRBJ2-7 matches the end of the DNA better, so the J call may be wrong. The CDR3 loop spans 14 amino acids. Germline lookup yields CDR1 ENHRY and CDR2 SYGVKD. The CDR3 DNA reads as TGTGCCATCAGGGGCGGGATGCTTGCCTACGAGCAGTACTTC. It yields the protein CAIRGGMLAYEQYF.

This clonotype was observed a handful of times. The chain carries TRBV7-9 and TRBJ1-3; a possible D gene is TRBD1 (6 bases). The germline V gene encodes CDR1 SEHNR and CDR2 FQNEAQ (reference sequence). This CDR3 comprises 17 residues. V lost 0 bases and J lost 2, with 14 bases in between. CDR3 in amino acids: CASSLAVGTWAGNTIYF. The CDR3 coding sequence is TGTGCCAGCAGCTTAGCAGTCGGGACATGGGCTGGAAACACCATATATTTT.

This clonotype has at least ten counts. The rearrangement links TRBV28 to TRBJ2-1, with 10 bases that match TRBD2. Trimming at V came to 6 bases and at J to 4 bases, leaving 6 bases not matched to a gene. CDR1 and CDR2 (germline): MDHEN, SYDVKM. This CDR3 comprises 15 residues. In nucleotides, the CDR3 is TGTGCCAGCAGGCCCACTAGCGGGACGTACAATGAGCAGTTCTTC. Translated: CASRPTSGTYNEQFF.

The chain links TRBV6-2 or TRBV6-3 to TRBJ2-7; D is perhaps TRBD2 (5 bases). Per germline, CDR1 MNHEY and CDR2 SVGEGT. The V and J ends lost 3 bases and 2 bases respectively, with 14 bases between them. The CDR3 totals 15 residues. The CDR3 bases are TGTGCCAGCAGTTATGAACGAGCGGCCACCTACGAGCAGTACTTC. It specifies CASSYERAATYEQYF.

This clonotype came up a few times. The J gene is TRBJ2-2, the V gene TRBV7-8, with 7 nucleotides matching TRBD1. There are 15 residues in the CDR3. Germline V lookup: CDR1 SGHVS, CDR2 FQNEAQ. Germline trimming cut 4 bases from V and 1 base from J; bases unmatched to any gene: 3. This CDR3 is CASSSGGRNTGELFF. The CDR3, as DNA: TGTGCCAGCAGCTCAGGGGGACGGAACACCGGGGAGCTGTTTTTT.